The T cell receptor (beta chain) described here comes from a study of T cells in Graves' hyperthyroidism and ophthalmopathy. This clonotype turned up a few times. Regions amplified from RNA transcripts were the TCR beta CDR3 regions. During a first-round RT-PCR of the TCR CDR3, the HTBI primer set was used. TCRdb reanalysed the multiplex PCR reads using MiXCR and keeps one entry per CDR3 protein. Among some 570,000 distinct CDR3 sequences listed, roughly a sixth were seen once. In the ophthalmopathy cohort, Clinical Activity Score was at least 3, NOSPECS grade at least 4, and duration under 3 months. The authors obtained PBMCs from around 11 ml of fresh peripheral blood. CDR1 is SGDLS, CDR2 YYNGEE, per germline. Losses at the gene ends were 0 bases for V and 4 bases for J; bases not matched to a gene: 12. The CDR3 loop spans 19 amino acids.

The TCR originated in a young woman with Graves' ophthalmopathy. The sample consisted of blood. The V call is TRBV9, the J call TRBJ2-4; TRBD2 matches 11 bases. CDR3 nucleotide sequence: TGTGCCAGCAGCGTAGGCGATGATTTGACTAGCGGGAATAAAAACATTCAGTACTTC. It yields the protein CASSVGDDLTSGNKNIQYF. Combining the CDR3 with reference TRBV9 and TRBJ2-4 gives the whole variable domain DSGVTQTPKHLITATGQRVTLRCSPRSGDLSVYWYQQSLDQGLQFLIQYYNGEERAKGNILERFSAQQFPDLHSELNLSSLELGDSALYFCASSVGDDLTSGNKNIQYFGAGTRLSVL.